The 2 T cell receptor beta chains presented below share a single source sample, sequenced in a study of T cell clusters in autoimmune cytopenias. Each sample's input was around 250 ng genomic DNA, some 40,000 genome equivalents. One tube held mixed TRB-A and TRB-B primer pools for touch-down PCR. TCRdb re-called the multiplex PCR reads and catalogs CDR3 proteins one per entry, DNA excluded. The sample has under 9,500 distinct CDR3 sequences; the top ten hold 5.5% to 6.5%. The source material was peripheral blood. These receptors were collected from a human donor with an autoimmune cytopenia or autoimmune hepatitis (not recorded which).

The chain uses TRBV20-1 and TRBJ2-3; TCRdb names TRBD1, which stays unverified in the absence of DNA. CDR1 and CDR2 from the germline V gene are DFQATT and SNEGSKA (reference sequence). The CDR3 is 13 residues long. The CDR3 here is CSARGTVTDTQYF.

The J gene is TRBJ1-1, the V gene TRBV20-1; with no DNA, the TCRdb D assignment of TRBD1 cannot be verified. Per germline, CDR1 DFQATT and CDR2 SNEGSKA (reference sequence). The CDR3 loop spans 18 amino acids. CDR3: CSARILTDRGRGNTEAFF.